The 16 T cell receptor beta chains presented below share a single source sample, sequenced in a study of T cells in Graves' hyperthyroidism and ophthalmopathy. It was RNA transcripts that yielded the amplified TCR beta CDR3 regions. HTBI primers drove first-round RT-PCR of the TCR CDR3. TCRdb ran MiXCR on the multiplex PCR reads and lists one entry per CDR3 protein. The data hold 650,000 to 700,000 distinct CDR3 sequences, with around a sixth observed a single time. Sequencing used blood. These receptors all stem from a man aged 50 or older with Graves' hyperthyroidism.

This clonotype was seen ten or more times. V is TRBV10-3 and J is TRBJ2-5; 10 bases are shared with TRBD2. The CDR3 has 15 residues. Germline lookup yields CDR1 ENHRY and CDR2 SYGVKD. V dropped 4 bases and J dropped 4; count of bases not matched to a gene: 6. The chain's CDR3 is CAISVGLAGVETQYF. CDR3 DNA sequence: TGTGCCATCAGTGTTGGCCTAGCGGGAGTAGAGACCCAGTACTTC.

This chain joins TRBV28 and TRBJ1-1; D ambiguous. This CDR3 spans 15 amino acids. CDR1 and CDR2 from the germline V gene are MDHEN and SYDVKM. With 6 bases removed from V and 1 base from J, the gap between germline ends came to 15 bases. The CDR3 DNA is TGTGCCAGCAGGATCTATAGGGAATCGAACACTGAAGCTTTCTTT. This sequence encodes CASRIYRESNTEAFF.

The chain joins TRBV12-3 or TRBV12-4 to TRBJ2-1; 13 bases match TRBD2. V trimming: 3 bases; J trimming: 2 bases; junction bases outside the gene matches: 4. The CDR3 covers 17 residues. The CDR3 here is CASSFGTSGEAYNEQFF. CDR3 DNA: TGTGCCAGCAGTTTCGGGACTAGCGGGGAAGCCTACAATGAGCAGTTCTTC.

This chain links TRBV12-3 or TRBV12-4 with TRBJ2-7; perhaps D is TRBD1 or TRBD2 (5 bases each). The CDR3 sequence is 16 residues long. Trimming stripped 7 bases from V and 3 bases from J, with 22 bases between. The CDR3 loop reads CASTTSAGTGSYEQYF. CDR3 nucleotides: TGTGCCAGCACCACAAGCGCCGGGACGGGTAGCTACGAGCAGTACTTC.

On this clonotype itself: It may be a read error: a sequence one base away is much more abundant. The gene calls are TRBV6-1 and TRBJ2-4; D may be TRBD2 (5 bases). CDR1 is MNHNS, CDR2 SASEGT, per germline. The CDR3 runs 16 residues. V lost 5 bases and J 11 bases, leaving 25 bases between the germline ends. This CDR3 reads CASSPTSSGPGNVQYF. For the CDR3, the DNA is TGTGCCAGCAGTCCCACGTCGAGCGGCCCTGGGAACGTTCAGTACTTC.

This clonotype was observed at least ten times. This chain uses TRBV28 with TRBJ2-3; no firm D call. Trimming removed 5 bases from V and 6 bases from J, with 15 bases in between. The germline gives CDR1 MDHEN, CDR2 SYDVKM. The CDR3 contains 14 residues. The CDR3 is CASSPRLVMDTQYF. In DNA form, the CDR3 reads TGTGCCAGCAGTCCCCGACTCGTAATGGATACGCAGTATTTT.

The sample holds many counts of this clonotype. CDR3 region: CAWRRDNLLAFF. In nucleotides, the CDR3 is TGTGCCTGGAGAAGGGACAACTTGCTGGCTTTCTTT. The chain couples TRBV30 to TRBJ1-1; D perhaps matches TRBD1 (6 bases). Trimming took off 3 bases at V and 11 bases at J, with 16 bases between the two ends. Germline lookup yields CDR1 GTSNPN and CDR2 SVGIG (reference sequence). The CDR3 length is 12 residues.

The V and J genes are TRBV9 and TRBJ1-2; D possibly corresponds to TRBD1 (5 bases). The CDR3 is 12 amino acids. CDR1 is SGDLS and CDR2 is YYNGEE in the germline V gene. The ends were cut back, 6 bases at V and 8 bases at J, with 14 bases in the middle. The CDR3 is CASNHQGGGYTF. The CDR3 DNA follows: TGTGCCAGCAATCATCAGGGAGGAGGCTACACCTTC.

Ten or more counts support this clonotype. The DNA of the CDR3 is TGTGCCAGCAGTCATACCCTGGCTAGCGGGAGGGAGACCCAGTACTTC. Its translation: CASSHTLASGRETQYF. The rearrangement links TRBV28 to TRBJ2-5; 11 bases fit TRBD2. V lost 5 bases to trimming and J lost 5 bases; unmatched junction nucleotides: 10. Germline-derived CDR1 and CDR2 are MDHEN and SYDVKM. The CDR3 has 16 residues.

V and J are TRBV4-2 and TRBJ1-2, with D unclear. Germline V gene sequence: CDR1 LGHNA, CDR2 YNFKEQ. The CDR3 has 15 residues. With 0 bases removed from V and 4 bases from J, the gap between germline ends came to 12 bases. CDR3 sequence: CASSQDKTKVYGYTF. The CDR3 DNA is TGTGCCAGCAGCCAAGATAAGACAAAAGTCTATGGCTACACCTTC.

For this clonotype: This may be a read error: a much more frequent sequence differs by one nucleotide. The chain has TRBV28 and TRBJ2-7; a possible D gene is TRBD2 (6 bases). Trimming took 6 bases from V and 5 from J, leaving 17 bases between them. The germline V gene has CDR1 MDHEN and CDR2 SYDVKM. The CDR3 is 14 residues long. This chain's CDR3 is CASSFRRGSHEQYF. As DNA, the CDR3 is TGTGCCAGCAGCTTTCGACGGGGGTCCCACGAGCAGTACTTC.

In this sample, this clonotype turned up many times. The rearrangement joins TRBV2 to TRBJ1-2; D remains ambiguous. V was pared by 8 bases and J by 7 bases, with 14 bases between. The germline V gene encodes CDR1 SNHLY and CDR2 FYNNEI. The length of the CDR3 is 12 residues. In DNA form, the CDR3 reads TGTGCCAGCGCCCTAGAGTTTTCTGGCTACACCTTC. Amino acids: CASALEFSGYTF.

Concerning this clonotype: A much larger clone lies one base from this, so it may be a read error. The chain uses TRBV30 and TRBJ2-7; TRBD2 is a possible D gene (5 bases). CDR3 length: 14 residues. The ends were cut back, 4 bases at V and 7 bases at J, with 20 bases in the middle. CDR1 is GTSNPN, CDR2 SVGIG, per germline (reference sequence). For the CDR3, the DNA is TGTGCCTGGAAGACCGGAGGCGTCTACAATGAGCAGTACTTC. Its translation: CAWKTGGVYNEQYF.

This clonotype came up many times. The rearrangement uses TRBV30 and TRBJ1-2; the D is unclear. Germline CDR1 reads GTSNPN; CDR2 reads SVGIG (reference sequence). The CDR3 contains 12 residues. Trimming left V 5 bases short and J 1 base short, with 8 bases between. The CDR3 region is CAWAEFNYGYTF. In DNA form, the CDR3 reads TGTGCCTGGGCCGAGTTTAACTATGGCTACACCTTC.

As concerns this clonotype: Germline and junction disagree at one end, which may indicate a read error. In DNA form, the CDR3 reads TGTACCAGCAGCTCCCACAGGACCCTAGATGAAAAACTGTTTTTT. Its protein is CTSSSHRTLDEKLFF. The chain has TRBV7-8 and TRBJ1-4; TRBD1 is a possible D gene (5 bases). The CDR3 has 15 residues. The germline V gene encodes CDR1 SGHVS and CDR2 FQNEAQ.

A word on this clonotype: The junction and the germline gene differ at one end; a read error may be behind it. V and J are TRBV28 and TRBJ2-5; TRBD2 aligns across 10 bases. CDR3 length equals 14 residues. Germline V CDR1 and CDR2: MDHEN, SYDVKM. The CDR3 loop is CASSSLAGVLTIWF. CDR3 coding DNA: TGTGCCAGCAGTTCCCTAGCGGGAGTCTTAACGATCTGGTTC.